This TCR beta chain was observed in a study of T cells in Graves' hyperthyroidism and ophthalmopathy. General observations from the study: Clonotypes that were expanded in thyroid above 0.001 mostly appeared in blood too. Ophthalmopathy was told apart from stable hyperthyroidism by a 13 V-J model.

TCR beta CDR3 regions were amplified from RNA transcripts. HTBI primers drove first-round RT-PCR of the TCR CDR3. TCRdb fed the multiplex PCR reads into MiXCR, producing one record per CDR3 protein. The sample has about 98,000 distinct CDR3 sequences; 35% to 45% are singletons. V dropped 2 bases and J dropped 8; count of bases not matched to a gene: 2. The CDR3 is made up of 14 amino acids. Germline values: CDR1 SGHRS, CDR2 YFSETQ. Note on this clonotype: Antigen: not known.

Diagnoses were established using clinical symptoms, serum thyroxine and TRAb, thyroid ultrasound and orbital computed tomography. Sequenced: peripheral blood or thyroid tissue (not recorded which). The chain recombines TRBV5-1 with TRBJ1-6, with 9 bases that match TRBD1. The clonotype was recovered from a woman under 40 with Graves' hyperthyroidism. This CDR3 is CASSFRDRDSPLHF. CDR3 nucleotide sequence: TGCGCCAGCAGCTTCCGGGACAGGGATTCACCCCTCCACTTT.